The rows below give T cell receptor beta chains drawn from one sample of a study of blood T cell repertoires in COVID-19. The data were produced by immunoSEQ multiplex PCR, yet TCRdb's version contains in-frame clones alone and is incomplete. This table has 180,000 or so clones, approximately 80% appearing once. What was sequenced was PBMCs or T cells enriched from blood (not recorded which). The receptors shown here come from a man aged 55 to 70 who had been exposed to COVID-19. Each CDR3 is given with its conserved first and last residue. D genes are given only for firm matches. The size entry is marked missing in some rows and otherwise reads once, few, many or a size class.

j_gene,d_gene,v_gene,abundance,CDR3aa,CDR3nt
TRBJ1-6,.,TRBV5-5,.,CASSFGEGSYNSPLHF,TGTGCCAGCAGCTTCGGGGAGGGCTCCTATAATTCACCCCTCCACTTT
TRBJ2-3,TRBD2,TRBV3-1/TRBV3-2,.,CASSQETSGRAKDTQYF,TGTGCCAGCAGCCAAGAAACTAGCGGGAGGGCCAAAGATACGCAGTATTTT
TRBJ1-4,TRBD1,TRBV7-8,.,CASSFRQGFNEKLFF,TGTGCCAGCAGCTTCCGACAGGGCTTTAATGAAAAACTGTTTTTT
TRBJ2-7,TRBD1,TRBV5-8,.,CASSSRGTHHYEQYF,TGTGCCAGCAGCAGCAGGGGGACCCATCACTACGAGCAGTACTTC
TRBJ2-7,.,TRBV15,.,CATSRDRVQGHTGEQYF,TGTGCCACCAGCAGAGATCGGGTGCAGGGCCACACCGGCGAGCAGTACTTC
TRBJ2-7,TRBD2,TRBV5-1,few,CASSSAGGPYEQYF,TGCGCCAGCAGCTCGGCGGGAGGGCCCTACGAGCAGTACTTC
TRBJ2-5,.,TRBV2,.,CASTLQETQYF,TGTGCCAGCACCCTCCAAGAGACCCAGTACTTC
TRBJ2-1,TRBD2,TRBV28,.,CASSSQVAGVNEQFF,TGTGCCAGCAGTTCCCAGGTCGCGGGAGTCAATGAGCAGTTCTTC
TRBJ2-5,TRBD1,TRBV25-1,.,CASSELTGRETQYF,TGTGCCAGCAGTGAATTGACAGGGAGAGAGACCCAGTACTTC
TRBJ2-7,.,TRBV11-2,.,CASSSRVDAYYYEQYF,TGTGCCAGCAGCTCCAGGGTGGACGCCTATTACTACGAGCAGTACTTC
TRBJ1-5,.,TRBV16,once,CASSPDRSNQPQHF,TGTGCCAGCAGCCCTGACAGGAGCAATCAGCCCCAGCATTTT
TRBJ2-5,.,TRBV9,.,CASSVAPQETQYF,TGTGCCAGCAGCGTAGCCCCTCAAGAGACCCAGTACTTC
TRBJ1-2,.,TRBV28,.,CASSPGGGRGYTF,TGTGCCAGCAGTCCTGGGGGGGGTCGTGGCTACACCTTC
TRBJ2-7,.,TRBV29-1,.,CSVASFREALTSYEQYF,TGCAGCGTGGCCAGCTTCCGAGAGGCACTTACCTCCTACGAGCAGTACTTC
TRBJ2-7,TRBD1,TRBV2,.,CASSETGQVSEQYF,TGTGCCAGCAGTGAAACGGGACAGGTATCCGAGCAGTACTTC
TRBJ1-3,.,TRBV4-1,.,CASSQGGGPFSGNTIYF,TGCGCCAGCAGCCAGGGAGGTGGGCCCTTCTCTGGAAACACCATATATTTT
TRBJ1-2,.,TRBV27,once,CASSFSAPPNYGYTF,TGTGCCAGCAGTTTTTCCGCGCCTCCTAACTATGGCTACACCTTC
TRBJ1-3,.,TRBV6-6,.,CASSYTPPGSGNTIYF,TGTGCCAGCAGTTATACACCACCGGGCTCTGGAAACACCATATATTTT
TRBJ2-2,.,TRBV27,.,CASSRSNTGELFF,TGTGCCAGCAGTCGGTCGAACACCGGGGAGCTGTTTTTT
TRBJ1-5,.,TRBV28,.,CASSLSGLDNQPQHF,TGTGCCAGCAGTTTATCCGGCCTAGACAATCAGCCCCAGCATTTT
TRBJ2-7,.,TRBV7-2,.,CASNSWAAGEQYF,TGTGCCAGCAACTCCTGGGCCGCGGGCGAGCAGTACTTC
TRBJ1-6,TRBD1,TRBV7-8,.,CASSSGQGSYNSPLHF,TGTGCCAGCAGCTCTGGACAGGGTTCCTATAATTCACCCCTCCACTTT
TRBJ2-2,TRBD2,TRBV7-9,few,CASREVGPNTGELFF,TGTGCCAGCCGGGAGGTGGGGCCGAACACCGGGGAGCTGTTTTTT
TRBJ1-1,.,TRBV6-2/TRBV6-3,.,CASSPGFTEAFF,TGTGCCAGCAGTCCGGGTTTTACTGAAGCTTTCTTT
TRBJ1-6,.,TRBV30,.,CAWSTETAGNSPLHF,TGTGCCTGGAGTACCGAGACAGCGGGAAATTCACCCCTCCACTTT
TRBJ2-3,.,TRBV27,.,CASSFQGNTDTQYF,TGTGCCAGCAGTTTTCAGGGGAACACAGATACGCAGTATTTT
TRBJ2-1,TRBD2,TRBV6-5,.,CASRPGLANNEQFF,TGTGCCAGCAGGCCGGGACTAGCAAACAATGAGCAGTTCTTC
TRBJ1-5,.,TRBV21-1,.,CASSISTGGNQPQHF,TGTGCCAGCAGCATCTCGACAGGGGGAAATCAGCCCCAGCATTTT
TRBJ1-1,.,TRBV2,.,CASSVDKNTEAFF,TGTGCCAGCAGTGTGGACAAGAACACTGAAGCTTTCTTT
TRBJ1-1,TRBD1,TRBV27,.,CASSPGTGGTEAFF,TGTGCCAGCAGCCCCGGGACAGGGGGCACTGAAGCTTTCTTT
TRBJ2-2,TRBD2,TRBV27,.,CASSSLAGGRTGELFF,TGTGCCAGCAGTTCCTTAGCGGGAGGGCGCACCGGGGAGCTGTTTTTT
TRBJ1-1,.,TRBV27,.,CASRSWQAGDTEAFF,TGTGCCAGCAGGAGCTGGCAGGCCGGTGACACTGAAGCTTTCTTT
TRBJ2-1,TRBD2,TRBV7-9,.,CASKRDHNEQFF,TGTGCCAGCAAGCGGGACCACAATGAGCAGTTCTTC
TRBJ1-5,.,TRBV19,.,CASSIGGGPDYYSNQPQHF,TGTGCCAGTAGTATAGGTGGGGGCCCGGATTACTATAGCAATCAGCCCCAGCATTTT
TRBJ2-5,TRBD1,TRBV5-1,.,CASSSGTGIQETQYF,TGCGCCAGCAGTTCCGGGACAGGGATACAAGAGACCCAGTACTTC
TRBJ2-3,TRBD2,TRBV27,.,CASHAGGDTQYF,TGTGCCAGTCATGCGGGGGGAGATACGCAGTATTTT